This entry lists 18 T cell receptor beta chains sequenced from one sample in a study of OX40 agonist ivuxolimab in advanced cancers. Repertoires were generated with immunoSEQ multiplex PCR, while TCRdb's copy carries only in-frame clones and drops some. This sample has 60,000 or so clones, with about four fifths found just once. This specimen was CD4+ or CD8+ T cells sorted from blood, taken in a trial of the OX40 agonist ivuxolimab. These receptors were taken from an adult with an advanced solid tumor such as melanoma, head and neck, liver or kidney cancer.

This chain links TRBV10-3 with TRBJ1-2, with 7 bases fitting TRBD1. Per the germline V gene, CDR1 is ENHRY and CDR2 is SYGVKD. The CDR3 has 13 residues. The trim removed 0 bases at V and 7 bases at J, leaving 2 bases unmatched. The CDR3 is CAISESAGGGYTF. DNA of the CDR3: TGTGCCATCAGTGAGTCGGCAGGGGGTGGCTACACCTTC.

The V gene is TRBV6-6, the J gene TRBJ2-1, with 8 bases lining up with TRBD2. Germline assignment: CDR1 MNHNY and CDR2 SVGAGI (reference sequence). V trimming: 10 bases; J trimming: 3 bases; junction bases outside the gene matches: 8. The CDR3 contains 14 residues. The CDR3 reads CATMTSDRYNEQFF. The CDR3 coding sequence is TGTGCCACCATGACTAGCGACCGCTACAATGAGCAGTTCTTC.

The chain couples TRBV29-1 to TRBJ2-3, with TRBD1 matching over 11 bases. Looked up from germline, CDR1 is SQVTM and CDR2 is ANQGSEA. This CDR3 spans 14 amino acids. J was trimmed by 5 bases and V by 5 bases; bases with no gene match: 6. The CDR3 region is CSVSGTGGIDTQYF. CDR3 nucleotides: TGCAGCGTTTCCGGGACAGGGGGAATAGATACGCAGTATTTT.

The chain has TRBV19 and TRBJ2-2; 11 bases map to TRBD1. The CDR3 extends over 17 amino acids. V gave up 4 bases and J gave up 5 bases; unmatched junction bases: 9. The germline V gene encodes CDR1 LNHDA and CDR2 SQIVND (reference sequence). The CDR3 region is CASSTEPGQGVTGELFF. The CDR3 DNA sequence: TGTGCCAGTAGTACGGAACCGGGACAGGGGGTGACCGGGGAGCTGTTTTTT.

The table lists this clone with a few counts. J is TRBJ2-1 and V is TRBV5-1, with D maybe TRBD1 (5 bases). Looked up from germline, CDR1 is SGHRS and CDR2 is YFSETQ. The CDR3 totals 15 residues. V was pared by 5 bases and J by 3 bases, with 15 bases between. CDR3 in amino acids: CASSHGRAGYNEQFF. The CDR3 nucleotides are TGCGCCAGCAGTCACGGCAGGGCCGGCTACAATGAGCAGTTCTTC.

The chain joins TRBV11-2 to TRBJ2-2; D is perhaps TRBD2 (6 bases). Per germline, CDR1 SGHAT and CDR2 FQNNGV. V lost 5 bases and J 2 bases, leaving 15 bases between the germline ends. The CDR3 has 16 amino acids. The CDR3 DNA reads TGTGCCAGCAGCCCCGGGGTAGCGGAAAACACCGGGGAGCTGTTTTTT. Encoded protein: CASSPGVAENTGELFF.

The chain uses TRBV4-1 and TRBJ2-3; maybe TRBD2 (7 bases). The CDR3 length is 16 residues. CDR1 and CDR2 from the germline V gene are MGHRA and YSYEKL. Trimming cost V 1 base and J 4 bases, with 15 bases left between them. CDR3 sequence: CASSQAGGKRADTQYF. Here the CDR3 DNA reads TGCGCCAGCAGCCAAGCGGGGGGCAAACGCGCAGATACGCAGTATTTT.

This clone was observed a handful of times. V and J are TRBV29-1 and TRBJ2-5, with D perhaps TRBD2 (7 bases). The V end was cut by 4 bases, the J end by 4 bases, with 10 bases between. The CDR3 is made up of 12 amino acids. The germline V gene encodes CDR1 SQVTM and CDR2 ANQGSEA. CDR3: CSVGGGVETQYF. The CDR3 DNA is TGCAGCGTTGGGGGGGGCGTAGAGACCCAGTACTTC. Full variable domain (missing parts from reference TRBV29-1 and TRBJ2-5): SAVISQKPSRDICQRGTSLTIQCQVDSQVTMMFWYRQQPGQSLTLIATANQGSEATYESGFVIDKFPISRPNLTFSTLTVSNMSPEDSSIYLCSVGGGVETQYFGPGTRLLVL.

This CDR3 is CASSSGTGFGREQFF. The DNA for the CDR3 is TGTGCCAGCAGCTCCGGGACAGGGTTTGGTCGTGAGCAGTTCTTC. The genes are TRBV6-5 and TRBJ2-1; 9 bases fit TRBD1. Germline V gene data show CDR1 as MNHEY and CDR2 as SVGAGI. This CDR3 is built from 15 residues. V lost 6 bases, J lost 9 bases, and 12 bases stayed unmatched.

The genes are TRBV2 and TRBJ1-2, with TRBD1 as a possible D gene (5 bases). The CDR3 sequence is 14 residues long. Germline values: CDR1 SNHLY, CDR2 FYNNEI. Trimming stripped 4 bases from V and 2 bases from J, with 11 bases between. The CDR3 here is CASSGPGRNYGYTF. The CDR3 DNA is TGTGCCAGCAGTGGACCAGGGAGGAACTATGGCTACACCTTC.

In its sample, this clone was seen a few times. This chain joins TRBV7-9 and TRBJ1-5, with TRBD1 identical over 7 bases. Per germline, CDR1 SEHNR and CDR2 FQNEAQ (reference sequence). V gave up 5 bases and J gave up 3 bases; unmatched junction bases: 4. This CDR3 is built from 14 residues. The CDR3 region is CASSLDRLNQPQHF. CDR3 in DNA: TGTGCCAGCAGCCTGGACAGGCTCAATCAGCCCCAGCATTTT.

Details on this clone: A junction end diverges from the germline sequence, so it may reflect a read error. V is TRBV5-1 and J is TRBJ1-2; 9 bases map to TRBD1. CDR3 length equals 16 residues. CDR1 and CDR2 from the germline V gene are SGHRS and YFSETQ. The CDR3 DNA reads as TGCGCCAGCAACTTGGGACAGGGAACAGGGGATGGAGGCTACACCTTC. Translation gives CASNLGQGTGDGGYTF.

The rearrangement links TRBV2 to TRBJ2-7; 9 nucleotides match TRBD1. After removal of 6 bases from V and 5 bases from J, the junction contained 8 bases not matched to a gene. CDR1 is SNHLY and CDR2 is FYNNEI in the germline V gene. There are 14 residues in the CDR3. In DNA form, the CDR3 reads TGTGCCAGCAGCCGGGACAGGGAGGTCCACGAGCAGTACTTC. Translated, it gives CASSRDREVHEQYF.

The CDR3 is CASSLADGYSYEQYF. CDR3 nucleotides: TGTGCCAGCAGCTTAGCCGACGGTTACTCCTACGAGCAGTACTTC. The chain links TRBV5-4 to TRBJ2-5, with D hard to call. The better agreement between TRBJ2-7 and the DNA end casts doubt on the J call. The CDR3 loop spans 15 amino acids. The germline CDR1 and CDR2 sequences are SGHNT and YYREEE (reference sequence).

This clone occurred a few times. The rearrangement uses TRBV5-1 and TRBJ2-7; D not resolved. Trimming cost V 1 base and J 3 bases, with 2 bases left between them. The V gene's germline CDR1 is SGHRS and CDR2 YFSETQ. The CDR3 sequence is 11 residues long. The CDR3 DNA is TGCGCCAGCAGCTTGTACTACGAGCAGTACTTC. It yields the protein CASSLYYEQYF.

A few counts support this clone. This chain uses TRBV7-9 with TRBJ1-1; TRBD1 is a possible D gene (6 bases). In germline, CDR1 is SEHNR, CDR2 FQNEAQ (reference sequence). This CDR3 contains 15 residues. The V and J ends lost 1 base and 1 base respectively, with 10 bases between them. The CDR3 loop reads CASSLEGRGNTEAFF. The CDR3 region has the DNA TGTGCCAGCAGCTTAGAGGGCAGGGGGAACACTGAAGCTTTCTTT.

This clone was observed a few times. This chain joins TRBV9 and TRBJ2-1; 13 nucleotides align to TRBD2. CDR3 length equals 17 residues. CDR1 and CDR2 from the germline V gene are SGDLS and YYNGEE. Germline trimming cut 4 bases from V and 6 bases from J; bases unmatched to any gene: 10. The CDR3 sequence: CASSTFKTSGRVNEQFF. The DNA of the CDR3 is TGTGCCAGCAGCACGTTCAAAACTAGCGGGAGGGTCAATGAGCAGTTCTTC. Full variable domain (outside the CDR3, taken from reference TRBV9 and TRBJ2-1): DSGVTQTPKHLITATGQRVTLRCSPRSGDLSVYWYQQSLDQGLQFLIQYYNGEERAKGNILERFSAQQFPDLHSELNLSSLELGDSALYFCASSTFKTSGRVNEQFFGPGTRLTVL.

The chain couples TRBV21-1 to TRBJ2-1. TRBV21-1 is deemed a pseudogene. The CDR3 is made up of 14 amino acids. This CDR3 is CASSKGIHRGLQFF. The CDR3 nucleotides are TGTGCCAGCAGCAAAGGCATACACCGGGGCCTTCAGTTCTTC.